Each of the 7 T cell receptor beta chains below was sequenced from the same sample in a study of T cells in Graves' hyperthyroidism and ophthalmopathy. Amplified regions were TCR beta CDR3 sequences from RNA transcripts. The TCR CDR3 first-round RT-PCR relied on the HTBI primer set. MiXCR, run by TCRdb on the multiplex PCR reads, gives a single entry per CDR3 protein. This sample yields about 400,000 distinct CDR3 sequences, of which 14% to 15% are seen a single time; approximately 29% belongs to the top ten. What was sequenced was blood. These receptors all come from a woman aged 25 to 39 with Graves' hyperthyroidism.

CDR3 in amino acids: CASSVAGTYGNTIYF. CDR3 coding DNA: TGTGCCAGCAGCGTGGCCGGGACCTATGGAAACACCATATATTTT. The chain has TRBV9 and TRBJ1-3; the D gene is possibly TRBD1 (5 bases). The CDR3 has 15 residues. Germline CDR1 is SGDLS and CDR2 is YYNGEE. The V and J ends lost 2 bases and 3 bases respectively, with 12 bases between them.

The V gene is TRBV9, the J gene TRBJ2-7; 11 bases line up with TRBD2. The CDR3 extends over 16 amino acids. With V trimmed by 3 bases and J by 3 bases, 8 bases remained unmatched. Germline V gene lookup returns CDR1 SGDLS and CDR2 YYNGEE. The CDR3 DNA sequence: TGTGCCAGCAGCGGAGACGTACTAGCGGGAGACTACGAGCAGTACTTC. Its protein product is CASSGDVLAGDYEQYF.

This clonotype was recorded at least ten times. The chain has TRBV7-2 and TRBJ2-1; 8 nucleotides align to TRBD2. Germline CDR1 and CDR2: SGHTA and FQGNSA. V lost 0 bases, J lost 7 bases, and 5 bases stayed unmatched. The CDR3 is made up of 15 amino acids. In DNA form, the CDR3 reads TGTGCCAGCAGCTTAGCAGCGGGAGTAAGTAATGAGCAGTTCTTC. It codes for CASSLAAGVSNEQFF. The entire variable domain, with the rest obtained from reference TRBV7-2 and TRBJ2-1, is as follows: GAGVSQSPSNKVTEKGKDVELRCDPISGHTALYWYRQSLGQGLEFLIYFQGNSAPDKSGLPSDRFSAERTGGSVSTLTIQRTQQEDSAVYLCASSLAAGVSNEQFFGPGTRLTVL.

This clonotype was counted a single time. This clone may be a read error of a much larger clone one base away. The chain has TRBV6-2 or TRBV6-3 and TRBJ1-1; D remains ambiguous. Germline loops: CDR1 MNHEY, CDR2 SVGEGT. Trimming pared 8 bases from V and 1 base from J, leaving 5 bases between. The length of the CDR3 is 11 residues. The CDR3 spells CASLRNTEAFF. The CDR3 bases are TGTGCCAGCCTCCGGAACACTGAAGCTTTCTTT.

The table lists this clonotype with many counts. The rearrangement uses TRBV18 and TRBJ1-5; 7 bases are shared with TRBD1. V gave up 4 bases and J gave up 6 bases; unmatched junction bases: 12. The CDR3 contains 16 residues. Germline V gives CDR1 KGHSH, CDR2 LQKENI. The CDR3 protein is CASSLDRQGVGQPQHF. DNA of the CDR3: TGTGCCAGCTCACTGGACAGGCAAGGGGTCGGTCAGCCCCAGCATTTT.

Many counts were recorded for this clonotype. The chain carries TRBV6-1 and TRBJ1-1; TRBD1 is a possible D gene (5 bases). V was cut by 7 bases and J by 1 base, with 10 bases left in between. CDR3 size: 13 residues. Germline CDR1 and CDR2: MNHNS and SASEGT. CDR3 protein: CASTARGNTEAFF. The CDR3 DNA reads TGTGCCAGCACGGCGAGGGGGAACACTGAAGCTTTCTTT.

This clonotype has a count of ten or more. The chain is built from TRBV20-1 and TRBJ2-3; no firm D call. Trimming stripped 6 bases from V and 0 bases from J, with 10 bases between. The CDR3 loop spans 13 amino acids. CDR1 DFQATT and CDR2 SNEGSKA come from the germline V gene (reference sequence). The CDR3 protein is CSANRPSTDTQYF. The CDR3 DNA is TGCAGTGCAAACAGACCTAGCACAGATACGCAGTATTTT.